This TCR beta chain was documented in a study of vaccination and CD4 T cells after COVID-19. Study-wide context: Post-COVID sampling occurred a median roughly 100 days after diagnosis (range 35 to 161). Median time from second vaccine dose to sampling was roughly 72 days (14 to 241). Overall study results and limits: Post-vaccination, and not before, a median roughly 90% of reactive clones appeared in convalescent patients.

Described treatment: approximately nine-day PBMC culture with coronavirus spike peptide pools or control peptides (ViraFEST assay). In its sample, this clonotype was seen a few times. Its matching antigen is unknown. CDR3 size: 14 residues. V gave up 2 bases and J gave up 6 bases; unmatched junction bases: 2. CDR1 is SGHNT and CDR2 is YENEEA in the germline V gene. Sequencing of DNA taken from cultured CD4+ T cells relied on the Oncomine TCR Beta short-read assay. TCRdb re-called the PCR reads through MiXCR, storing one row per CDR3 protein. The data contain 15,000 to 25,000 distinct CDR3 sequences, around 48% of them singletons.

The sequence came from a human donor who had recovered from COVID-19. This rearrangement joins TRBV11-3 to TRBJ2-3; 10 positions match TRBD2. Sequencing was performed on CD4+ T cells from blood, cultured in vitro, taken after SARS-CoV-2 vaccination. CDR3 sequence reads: CASSLTSGVDTQYF. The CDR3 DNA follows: TGTGCCAGCAGCTTAACTAGCGGGGTGGATACGCAGTATTTT. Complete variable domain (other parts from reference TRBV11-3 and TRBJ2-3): EAGVVQSPRYKIIEKKQPVAFWCNPISGHNTLYWYLQNLGQGPELLIRYENEEAVDDSQLPKDRFSAERLKGVDSTLKIQPAELGDSAVYLCASSLTSGVDTQYFGPGTRLTVL.